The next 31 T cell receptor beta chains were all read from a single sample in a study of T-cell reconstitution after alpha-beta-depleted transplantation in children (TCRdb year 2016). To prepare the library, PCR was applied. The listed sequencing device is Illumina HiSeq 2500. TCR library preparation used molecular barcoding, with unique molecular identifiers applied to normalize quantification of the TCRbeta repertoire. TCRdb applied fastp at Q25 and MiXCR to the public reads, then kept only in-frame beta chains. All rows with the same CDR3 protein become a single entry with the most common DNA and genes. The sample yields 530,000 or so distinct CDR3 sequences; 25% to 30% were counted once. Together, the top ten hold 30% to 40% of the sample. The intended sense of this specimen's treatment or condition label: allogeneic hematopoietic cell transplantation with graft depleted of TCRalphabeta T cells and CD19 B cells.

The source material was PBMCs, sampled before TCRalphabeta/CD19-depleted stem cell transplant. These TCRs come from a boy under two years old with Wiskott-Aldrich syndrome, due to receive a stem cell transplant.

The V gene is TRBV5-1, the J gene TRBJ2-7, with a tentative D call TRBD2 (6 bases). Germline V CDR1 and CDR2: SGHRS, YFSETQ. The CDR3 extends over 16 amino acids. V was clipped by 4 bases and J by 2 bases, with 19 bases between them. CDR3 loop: CASSGGLRPQPYEQYF. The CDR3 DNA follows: TGCGCCAGCAGCGGAGGGCTCCGTCCTCAGCCCTACGAGCAGTACTTC.

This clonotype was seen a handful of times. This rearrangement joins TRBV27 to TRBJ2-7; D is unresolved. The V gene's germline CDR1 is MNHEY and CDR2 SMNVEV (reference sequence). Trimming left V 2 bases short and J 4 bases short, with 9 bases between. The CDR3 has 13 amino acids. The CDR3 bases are TGTGCCAGCAGTTTAAAGTTTTCATACGAGCAGTACTTC. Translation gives CASSLKFSYEQYF.

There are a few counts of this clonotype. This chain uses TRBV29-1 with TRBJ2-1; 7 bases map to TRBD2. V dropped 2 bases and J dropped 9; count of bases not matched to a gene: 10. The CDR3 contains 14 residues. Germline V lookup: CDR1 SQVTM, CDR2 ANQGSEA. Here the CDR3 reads CSVEPRLARSEQFF. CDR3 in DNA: TGCAGCGTTGAACCGCGACTAGCTAGAAGTGAGCAGTTCTTC.

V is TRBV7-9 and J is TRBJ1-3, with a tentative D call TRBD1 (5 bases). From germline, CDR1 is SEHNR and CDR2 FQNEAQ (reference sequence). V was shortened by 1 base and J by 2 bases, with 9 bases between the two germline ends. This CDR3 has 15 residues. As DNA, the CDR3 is TGTGCCAGCAGCTTAGAGGGACCTGCTGGAAACACCATATATTTT. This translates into CASSLEGPAGNTIYF.

This CDR3 is CASSPQGFTDTQYF. Here the CDR3 DNA reads TGTGCCAGCAGCCCCCAGGGATTCACAGATACGCAGTATTTT. This chain links TRBV7-9 with TRBJ2-3; possible D gene TRBD1, 5 bases. Germline CDR1 SEHNR, CDR2 FQNEAQ (reference sequence). This CDR3 comprises 14 residues. Trimming removed 5 bases from V and 2 bases from J, with 11 bases in between.

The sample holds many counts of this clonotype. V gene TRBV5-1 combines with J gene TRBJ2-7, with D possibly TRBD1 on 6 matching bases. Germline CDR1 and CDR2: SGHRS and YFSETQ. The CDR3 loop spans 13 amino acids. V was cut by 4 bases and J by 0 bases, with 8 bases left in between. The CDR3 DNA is TGCGCCAGCAGCCGGGACATCTCCTACGAGCAGTACTTC. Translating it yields CASSRDISYEQYF.

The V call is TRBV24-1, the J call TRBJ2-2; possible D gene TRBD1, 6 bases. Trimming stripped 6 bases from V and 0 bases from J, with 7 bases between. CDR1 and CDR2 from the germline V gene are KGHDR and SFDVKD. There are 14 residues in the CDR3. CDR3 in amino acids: CATSPGANTGELFF. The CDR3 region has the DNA TGTGCCACCAGTCCAGGGGCGAACACCGGGGAGCTGTTTTTT.

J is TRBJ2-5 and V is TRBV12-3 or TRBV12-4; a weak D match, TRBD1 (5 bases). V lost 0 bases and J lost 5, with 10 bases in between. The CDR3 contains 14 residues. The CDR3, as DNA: TGTGCCAGCAGTTTAGCCAGGGTTGGCGAGACCCAGTACTTC. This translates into CASSLARVGETQYF.

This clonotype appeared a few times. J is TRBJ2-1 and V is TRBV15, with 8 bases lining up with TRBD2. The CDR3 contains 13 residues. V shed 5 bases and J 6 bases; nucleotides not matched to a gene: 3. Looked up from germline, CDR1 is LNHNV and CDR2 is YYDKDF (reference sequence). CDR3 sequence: CATSLGLVNEQFF. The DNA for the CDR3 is TGTGCCACCAGCCTGGGACTAGTCAATGAGCAGTTCTTC.

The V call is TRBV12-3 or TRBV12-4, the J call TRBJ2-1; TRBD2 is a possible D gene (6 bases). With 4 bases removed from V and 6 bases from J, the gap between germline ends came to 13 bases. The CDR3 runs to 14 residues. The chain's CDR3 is CASSSKRVGNEQFF. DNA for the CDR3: TGTGCCAGCAGTTCCAAGCGGGTCGGCAATGAGCAGTTCTTC.

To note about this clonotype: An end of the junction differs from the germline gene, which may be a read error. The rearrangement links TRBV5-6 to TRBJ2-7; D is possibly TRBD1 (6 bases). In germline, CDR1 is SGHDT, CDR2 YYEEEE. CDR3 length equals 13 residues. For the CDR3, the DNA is TGTGTCAGCAGCAGACAGGCCTCCTACGAGCAGTACTTC. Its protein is CVSSRQASYEQYF.

The CDR3 nucleotides are TGCAGTGCTAGCCCCGACTTGGCGGAAAAACTGTTTTTT. This translates into CSASPDLAEKLFF. The rearrangement joins TRBV20-1 to TRBJ1-4; D ambiguous. The germline V and J ends were trimmed by 3 bases and 8 bases, with 13 bases remaining between them. This CDR3 is built from 13 residues. Germline assignment: CDR1 DFQATT and CDR2 SNEGSKA (reference sequence).

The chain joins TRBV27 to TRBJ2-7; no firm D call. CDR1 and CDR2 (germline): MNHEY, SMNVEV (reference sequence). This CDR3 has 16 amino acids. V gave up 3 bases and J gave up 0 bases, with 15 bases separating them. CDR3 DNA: TGTGCCAGCAGTTTTCTTTCGGACCTACCCTCCTACGAGCAGTACTTC. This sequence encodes CASSFLSDLPSYEQYF.

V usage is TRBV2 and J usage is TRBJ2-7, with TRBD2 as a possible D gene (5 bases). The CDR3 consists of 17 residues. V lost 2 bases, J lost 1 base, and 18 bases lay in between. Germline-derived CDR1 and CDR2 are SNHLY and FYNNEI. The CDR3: CASSEQVAHLASYEQYF. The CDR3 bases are TGTGCCAGCAGTGAACAAGTAGCGCATCTTGCTTCCTACGAGCAGTACTTC.

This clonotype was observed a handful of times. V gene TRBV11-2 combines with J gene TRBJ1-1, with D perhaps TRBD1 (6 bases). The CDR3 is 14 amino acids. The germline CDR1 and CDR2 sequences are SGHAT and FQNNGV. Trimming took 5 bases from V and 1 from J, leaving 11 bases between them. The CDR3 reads CASSRQGSNTEAFF. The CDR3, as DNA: TGTGCCAGCAGCCGCCAGGGGTCGAACACTGAAGCTTTCTTT.

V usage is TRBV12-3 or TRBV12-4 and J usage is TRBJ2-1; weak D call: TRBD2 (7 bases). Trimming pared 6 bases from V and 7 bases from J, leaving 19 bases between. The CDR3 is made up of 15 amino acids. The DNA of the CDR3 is TGTGCCAGCAGCCCAAGAGGGGGGGCGAAAAATGAGCAGTTCTTC. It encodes CASSPRGGAKNEQFF.

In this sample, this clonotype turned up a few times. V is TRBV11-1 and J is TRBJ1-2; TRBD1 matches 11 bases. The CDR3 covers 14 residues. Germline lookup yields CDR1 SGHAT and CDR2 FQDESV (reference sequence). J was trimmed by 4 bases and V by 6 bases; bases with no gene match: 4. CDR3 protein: CASRSGTGGYGYTF. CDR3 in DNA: TGTGCCAGCAGATCCGGGACAGGGGGCTATGGCTACACCTTC.

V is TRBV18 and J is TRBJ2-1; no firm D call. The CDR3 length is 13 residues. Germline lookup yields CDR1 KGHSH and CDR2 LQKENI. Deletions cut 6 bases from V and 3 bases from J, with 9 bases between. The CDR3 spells CASSPLGYNEQFF. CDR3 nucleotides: TGTGCCAGCTCCCCATTAGGCTACAATGAGCAGTTCTTC.

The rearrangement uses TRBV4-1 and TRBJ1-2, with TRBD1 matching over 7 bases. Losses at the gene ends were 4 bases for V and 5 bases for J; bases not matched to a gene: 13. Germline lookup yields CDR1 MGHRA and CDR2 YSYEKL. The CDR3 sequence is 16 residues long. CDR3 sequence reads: CASSLGRDSGKYGYTF. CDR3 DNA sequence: TGCGCCAGCAGCCTCGGCCGGGACAGCGGAAAGTATGGCTACACCTTC.

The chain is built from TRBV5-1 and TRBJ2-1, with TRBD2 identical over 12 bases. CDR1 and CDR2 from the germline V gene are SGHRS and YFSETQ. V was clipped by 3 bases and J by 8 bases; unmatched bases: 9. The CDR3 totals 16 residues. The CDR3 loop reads CASSYLLAGGSDEQFF. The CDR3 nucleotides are TGCGCCAGCAGCTACCTCCTAGCGGGAGGGAGCGATGAGCAGTTCTTC.

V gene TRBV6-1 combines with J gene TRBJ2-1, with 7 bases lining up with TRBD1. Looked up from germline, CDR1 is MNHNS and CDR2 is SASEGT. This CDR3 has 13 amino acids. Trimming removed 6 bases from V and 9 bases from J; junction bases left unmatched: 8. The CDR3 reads CASRMLGGGEQFF. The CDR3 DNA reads TGTGCCAGCAGGATGCTAGGGGGCGGTGAGCAGTTCTTC.

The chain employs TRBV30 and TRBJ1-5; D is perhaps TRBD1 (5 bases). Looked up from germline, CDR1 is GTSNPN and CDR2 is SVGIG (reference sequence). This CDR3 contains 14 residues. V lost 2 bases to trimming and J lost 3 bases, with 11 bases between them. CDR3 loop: CAWSQGSYNQPQHF. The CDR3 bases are TGTGCCTGGAGTCAGGGCAGTTACAATCAGCCCCAGCATTTT.

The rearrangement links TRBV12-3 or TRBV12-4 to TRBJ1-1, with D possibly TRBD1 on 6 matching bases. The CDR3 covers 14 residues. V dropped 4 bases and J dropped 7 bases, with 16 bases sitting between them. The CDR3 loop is CASSSGRGANEAFF. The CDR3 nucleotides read TGTGCCAGCAGTTCGGGCAGGGGCGCGAATGAAGCTTTCTTT.

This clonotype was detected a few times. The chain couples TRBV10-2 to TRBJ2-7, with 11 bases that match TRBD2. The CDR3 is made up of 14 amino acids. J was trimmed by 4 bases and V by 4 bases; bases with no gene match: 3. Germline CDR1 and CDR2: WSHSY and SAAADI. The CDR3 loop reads CASSGTSGFYEQYF. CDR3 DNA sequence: TGCGCCAGCAGTGGGACTAGCGGGTTTTACGAGCAGTACTTC.

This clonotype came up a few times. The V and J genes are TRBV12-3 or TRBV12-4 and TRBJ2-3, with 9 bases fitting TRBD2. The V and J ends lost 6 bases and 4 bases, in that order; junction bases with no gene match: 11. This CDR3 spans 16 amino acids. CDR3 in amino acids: CASSIWASGMADTQYF. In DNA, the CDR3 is TGTGCCAGCAGCATCTGGGCTAGCGGGATGGCAGATACGCAGTATTTT.

CDR3 DNA: TGTGCCAGCAGTTTTCGCCTAGCGGGTGACTACGAGCAGTACTTC. This codes for CASSFRLAGDYEQYF. The rearrangement links TRBV28 to TRBJ2-7, with 8 bases aligning to TRBD2. Germline V gives CDR1 MDHEN, CDR2 SYDVKM. The J segment lost 3 bases and the V segment lost 3 bases, leaving 7 bases of the junction unmatched. The CDR3 extends over 15 amino acids.

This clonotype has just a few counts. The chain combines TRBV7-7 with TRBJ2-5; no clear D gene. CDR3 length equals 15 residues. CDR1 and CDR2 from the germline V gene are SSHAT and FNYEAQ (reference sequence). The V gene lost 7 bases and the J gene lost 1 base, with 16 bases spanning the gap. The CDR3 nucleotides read TGTGCCAGCATCCTCGGTATAGATCCCCAAGAGACCCAGTACTTC. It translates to CASILGIDPQETQYF.

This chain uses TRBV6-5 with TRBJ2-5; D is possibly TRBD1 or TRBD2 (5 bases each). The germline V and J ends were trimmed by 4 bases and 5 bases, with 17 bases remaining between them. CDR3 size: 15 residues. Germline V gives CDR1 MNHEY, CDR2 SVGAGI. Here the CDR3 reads CASSSGRIMWETQYF. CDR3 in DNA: TGTGCCAGCAGTTCGGGACGGATAATGTGGGAGACCCAGTACTTC.

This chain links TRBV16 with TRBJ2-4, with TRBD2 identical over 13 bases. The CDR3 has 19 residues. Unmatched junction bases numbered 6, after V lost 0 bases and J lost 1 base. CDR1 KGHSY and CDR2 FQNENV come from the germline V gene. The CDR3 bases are TGTGCCAGCAGCCAATCAGGGACTAGCGGGACCAGCGCCAAAAACATTCAGTACTTC. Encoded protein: CASSQSGTSGTSAKNIQYF.

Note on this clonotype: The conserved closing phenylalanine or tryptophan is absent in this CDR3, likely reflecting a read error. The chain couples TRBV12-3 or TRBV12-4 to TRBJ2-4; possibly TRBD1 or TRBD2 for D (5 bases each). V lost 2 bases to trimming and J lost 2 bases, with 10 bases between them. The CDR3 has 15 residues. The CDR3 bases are TGTGCCAGCAGTTTAACCTGGGACCCCAAAAACATTCAGTACTTA. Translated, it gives CASSLTWDPKNIQYL.

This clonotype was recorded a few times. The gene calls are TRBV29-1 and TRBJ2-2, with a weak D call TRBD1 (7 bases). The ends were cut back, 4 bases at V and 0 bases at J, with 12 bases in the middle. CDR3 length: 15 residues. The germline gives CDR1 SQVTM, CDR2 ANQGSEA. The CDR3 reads CSVGQGGANTGELFF. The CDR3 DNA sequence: TGCAGCGTTGGACAGGGCGGGGCGAACACCGGGGAGCTGTTTTTT.